Listed here are 22 T cell receptor beta chains from one sample, sequenced in a study of shared clonotypes between healthy human individuals. This table comes from immunoSEQ multiplex PCR, and its TCRdb copy is limited to in-frame clones, with some not included. The repertoire holds about 1.5 million clones, with 98% as singletons. The sequenced sample consisted of naive CD4+ T cells sorted from blood. Subset of the sample: CD45RA+ positively selected. The receptors originated from a man aged 30 to 45 in good health.

This rearrangement joins TRBV4-3 to TRBJ2-1; tentatively, D is TRBD1 or TRBD2 (5 bases each). The ends were cut back, 3 bases at V and 9 bases at J, with 18 bases in the middle. The length of the CDR3 is 15 residues. Germline assignment: CDR1 LGHNA and CDR2 YSLEER. CDR3 nucleotides: TGCGCCAGCAGCCACGCTGCCGGGGCTAGAGGTGAGCAGTTCTTC. This sequence encodes CASSHAAGARGEQFF.

In DNA, the CDR3 is TGCGCCAGCAGCTTGTTCCTGGGCCACGAGCAGTACTTC. Its translation is CASSLFLGHEQYF. This chain uses TRBV5-1 with TRBJ2-7; D remains ambiguous. The CDR3 is 13 residues long. From germline, CDR1 is SGHRS and CDR2 YFSETQ. The ends were cut back, 1 base at V and 5 bases at J, with 10 bases in the middle.

As regards this clone: The sample carries other DNA sequences with the same CDR3. The chain employs TRBV11-2 and TRBJ2-7; unclear D gene. Germline V CDR1 and CDR2: SGHAT, FQNNGV. The CDR3 contains 12 residues. Trimming cost V 2 bases and J 5 bases, with 7 bases left between them. CDR3 sequence reads: CASSLRSNEQYF. CDR3 nucleotide sequence: TGTGCCAGCAGCTTACGTTCTAACGAGCAGTACTTC.

This chain connects TRBV9 to TRBJ2-6; possible D gene TRBD2, 6 bases. Germline V lookup: CDR1 SGDLS, CDR2 YYNGEE. Trimming removed 7 bases at V and 2 bases at J, with 25 bases between. The CDR3 contains 19 residues. DNA for the CDR3: TGTGCCAGCGCCCCTCGGAGGGACCCCTTCCCCACTGGGGCCAACGTCCTGACTTTC. Its protein is CASAPRRDPFPTGANVLTF.

This clone was picked up one time. This chain uses TRBV5-1 with TRBJ2-1; 9 positions match TRBD2. This CDR3 contains 14 residues. V gave up 1 base and J gave up 8 bases; unmatched junction bases: 4. Germline V gives CDR1 SGHRS, CDR2 YFSETQ. CDR3 protein: CASSLTSGSHEQFF. The CDR3 DNA sequence: TGCGCCAGCAGCTTGACTAGCGGGTCCCATGAGCAGTTCTTC.

The CDR3 region is CATGRDRAHEQYF. The CDR3 coding sequence is TGTGCCACCGGGCGGGACAGGGCCCACGAGCAGTACTTC. The chain uses TRBV11-1 and TRBJ2-7, with 9 bases fitting TRBD1. Germline CDR1 SGHAT, CDR2 FQDESV (reference sequence). The junction had 9 bases not matched to a gene; V was cut back by 10 bases and J by 5 bases. This CDR3 has 13 residues.

The chain combines TRBV7-8 with TRBJ2-7, with 8 bases lining up with TRBD2. The CDR3 covers 13 residues. V dropped 4 bases and J dropped 8; count of bases not matched to a gene: 7. CDR1 is SGHVS and CDR2 is FQNEAQ in the germline V gene. CDR3 DNA sequence: TGTGCCAGCAGCTCGCAGCGGGAGAATAAGCAGTACTTC. The encoded protein is CASSSQRENKQYF.

The chain employs TRBV4-3 and TRBJ2-7; TRBD2 matches at 9 bases. CDR3 size: 15 residues. Trimming cost V 3 bases and J 0 bases; bases outside gene matches: 3. The germline gives CDR1 LGHNA, CDR2 YSLEER. The CDR3 is CASSQLAGNSYEQYF. The CDR3 DNA sequence: TGCGCCAGCAGCCAGCTAGCGGGGAACTCCTACGAGCAGTACTTC.

The chain couples TRBV7-9 to TRBJ2-1; the match to TRBD1 covers 7 bases. Germline V lookup: CDR1 SEHNR, CDR2 FQNEAQ (reference sequence). Trimming removed 5 bases from V and 4 bases from J; junction bases left unmatched: 11. CDR3 size: 16 residues. The CDR3 region is CASSPTRQGGYNEQFF. The CDR3 bases are TGTGCCAGCAGCCCAACCCGACAGGGCGGGTACAATGAGCAGTTCTTC. The full variable domain, with the rest looked up from reference TRBV7-9 and TRBJ2-1, is DTGVSQNPRHKITKRGQNVTFRCDPISEHNRLYWYRQTLGQGPEFLTYFQNEAQLEKSRLLSDRFSAERPKGSFSTLEIQRTEQGDSAMYLCASSPTRQGGYNEQFFGPGTRLTVL.

The rearrangement links TRBV2 to TRBJ2-3; TRBD2 aligns across 11 bases. V shed 4 bases, J shed 3 bases, and the junction held 6 bases outside the gene matches. Germline V CDR1 and CDR2: SNHLY, FYNNEI. The CDR3 has 16 residues. The CDR3 region has the DNA TGTGCCAGCAGTGTGAGGCTAGCGGGAGGAACAGATACGCAGTATTTT. Encoded protein: CASSVRLAGGTDTQYF. The full variable domain, in which reference TRBV2 and TRBJ2-3 provide the parts outside the CDR3, is EPEVTQTPSHQVTQMGQEVILRCVPISNHLYFYWYRQILGQKVEFLVSFYNNEISEKSEIFDDQFSVERPDGSNFTLKIRSTKLEDSAMYFCASSVRLAGGTDTQYFGPGTRLTVL.

The chain joins TRBV10-3 to TRBJ2-7; 9 bases align to TRBD2. With V trimmed by 8 bases and J by 2 bases, 7 bases remained unmatched. CDR1 and CDR2 from the germline V gene are ENHRY and SYGVKD. The length of the CDR3 is 14 residues. The chain's CDR3 is CAIAGGGVPYEQYF. The CDR3 DNA reads TGTGCCATCGCCGGCGGGGGGGTACCCTACGAGCAGTACTTC.

The chain joins TRBV28 to TRBJ1-4, with 9 bases fitting TRBD1. The CDR3 is 17 residues long. Germline CDR1 reads MDHEN; CDR2 reads SYDVKM. After removal of 5 bases from V and 0 bases from J, the junction contained 7 bases not matched to a gene. The CDR3 here is CASSVIGQGSTNEKLFF. CDR3 sequence (DNA): TGTGCCAGCAGTGTGATAGGACAGGGGTCAACTAATGAAAAACTGTTTTTT.

The V gene is TRBV7-3, the J gene TRBJ1-2, with D uncertain. V shed 2 bases and J shed 4 bases, with 8 bases lying between them. The CDR3 extends over 13 amino acids. The germline CDR1 and CDR2 sequences are SGHTA and FQGTGA. CDR3 bases: TGTGCCAGCAGCTTATCGGGTTTCTATGGCTACACCTTC. Translated, it gives CASSLSGFYGYTF.

The rearrangement uses TRBV11-3 and TRBJ1-1; possibly TRBD1 for D (6 bases). Trimming removed 1 base from V and 6 bases from J, with 9 bases in between. The CDR3 runs 13 residues. The germline CDR1 and CDR2 sequences are SGHNT and YENEEA. The CDR3 is CASSLANRAEAFF. In DNA, the CDR3 is TGTGCCAGCAGCTTAGCCAACAGGGCTGAAGCTTTCTTT.

This clone was seen once. This chain uses TRBV4-1 with TRBJ1-2; possible D gene TRBD1, 5 bases. This CDR3 region has 16 residues. The V end lost 0 bases, the J end lost 8 bases, and 19 bases lay between the germline ends. CDR1 MGHRA and CDR2 YSYEKL come from the germline V gene. CDR3 amino acids: CASSQERGRTDSGYTF. Written as DNA, the CDR3 is TGCGCCAGCAGCCAAGAAAGGGGCAGGACCGATTCGGGCTACACCTTC.

This chain joins TRBV7-9 and TRBJ2-7; D is ambiguous. Deletions cut 2 bases from V and 2 bases from J, with 4 bases between. The CDR3 has 12 amino acids. Germline V gene sequence: CDR1 SEHNR, CDR2 FQNEAQ (reference sequence). The CDR3 region has the DNA TGTGCCAGCAGCTTATGGCCCTACGAGCAGTACTTC. Translated, it gives CASSLWPYEQYF.

The rearrangement uses TRBV14 and TRBJ1-1, with 8 bases matching TRBD1. The CDR3 has 20 residues. J gave up 3 bases and V 3 bases, and 21 bases lay outside the gene matches. The V gene's germline CDR1 is SGHDN and CDR2 FVKESK. The CDR3 DNA is TGTGCCAGCAGCCACCCCAGGACAGGGCATAATAAAGTTCAGGACACTGAAGCTTTCTTT. Protein: CASSHPRTGHNKVQDTEAFF.

This sequence joins TRBV5-1 and TRBJ2-3; 9 bases align to TRBD1. CDR3 length equals 16 residues. Germline assignment: CDR1 SGHRS and CDR2 YFSETQ. The V gene end was trimmed by 2 bases and the J gene end by 6 bases; junction bases not matched to a gene: 10. CDR3 sequence: CASSLAGTGLLDTQYF. As DNA, the CDR3 is TGCGCCAGCAGCTTAGCCGGGACAGGGCTTTTGGATACGCAGTATTTT.

The chain is built from TRBV18 and TRBJ1-2; 10 bases are shared with TRBD1. After removal of 3 bases from V and 3 bases from J, the junction contained 10 bases not matched to a gene. Germline V gene data show CDR1 as KGHSH and CDR2 as LQKENI. The CDR3 is 17 amino acids. The CDR3 DNA sequence: TGTGCCAGCTCACCCGGGACAGGGGAGAAGGGGGACTATGGCTACACCTTC. It translates to CASSPGTGEKGDYGYTF.

The chain uses TRBV14 and TRBJ2-1; tentative D call: TRBD2 (6 bases). The CDR3 loop spans 15 amino acids. CDR1 is SGHDN, CDR2 FVKESK, per germline. V shed 0 bases and J shed 4 bases, with 10 bases lying between them. The CDR3 DNA is TGTGCCAGCAGCCAAGAGGGGAGGCGGTACAATGAGCAGTTCTTC. This sequence encodes CASSQEGRRYNEQFF.

The gene calls are TRBV6-1 and TRBJ1-5; TRBD1 aligns across 9 bases. The CDR3 length is 15 residues. After removal of 4 bases from V and 4 bases from J, the junction contained 5 bases not matched to a gene. CDR1 and CDR2 from the germline V gene are MNHNS and SASEGT. CDR3 region: CASSVTGQGNQPQHF. The CDR3 region has the DNA TGTGCCAGCAGTGTCACGGGACAGGGAAATCAGCCCCAGCATTTT.

This clone was recorded once. The V call is TRBV13, the J call TRBJ2-7; D not resolved. The germline V gene encodes CDR1 PRHDT and CDR2 FYEKMQ (reference sequence). The CDR3 covers 13 residues. The V and J ends lost 6 bases and 6 bases respectively, with 15 bases between them. CDR3 in DNA: TGTGCCAGCAGAAAAGGGCTAGGAGTCGAGCAGTACTTC. Translation: CASRKGLGVEQYF.